This T cell receptor (beta chain) was sequenced during a study of CD8+CD57+ T cells in acquired aplastic anemia. Turning to the study itself: DNA per sorted CD4+ or CD8+ sample ranged about 0.18 to 30 ug, averaging roughly 3.2 ug. Overall study findings and caveats: Patients and controls had in common approximately 29 CD8+ CDR3 sequences. No significant difference in CD8+ Simpson's diversity was found between patients and controls.

Before being chosen for sequencing, patients had shown CD8+CD57+ cell expansion by flow cytometry. Severe acquired aplastic anemia was present in all patients. In its sample, this clonotype was seen many times. Its antigen is still unknown. Profiles of TCR beta VDJ and CDR3 were generated from a genomic DNA template. TCRdb used MiXCR to reprocess the reads, holding one entry per CDR3 protein. The sample has 250,000 or so distinct CDR3 sequences, around 45% seen once. Germline V lookup: CDR1 SGHTA, CDR2 FQGTGA. V was shortened by 2 bases and J by 1 base, with 8 bases between the two germline ends. The CDR3 runs 15 residues.

The clonotype comes from a human donor with aplastic anemia. Sequencing was done on a sample of sorted CD4+, CD8+, or CD8+CD57+ T cells (not recorded which) from PBMCs. The chain is built from TRBV7-3 and TRBJ2-2; D uncertain. In DNA form, the CDR3 reads TGTGCCAGCAGCTTAGTCGGCGGGAACACCGGGGAGCTGTTTTTT. Translation gives CASSLVGGNTGELFF.